Listed below are T cell receptor beta chains from one sample, sequenced in a study of spatial heterogeneity in lung cancer. TCRdb fed the 5' RACE reads into MiXCR, producing one record per CDR3 protein. The sample records about 45,000 distinct CDR3 sequences, 10% to 15% being singletons. Here the sequenced sample was PBMCs, taken at surgery. These receptors were taken from a female donor with early-stage non-small cell lung cancer. CDR3s include the opening cysteine and the closing phenylalanine or tryptophan. The D gene is left open where the match is weak. Clone size is given for some rows only: seen once, a few or many times, or a class if the clone is expanded.

>TRBV7-9|few|-|TRBJ2-3
TGTGCCAGCAGCTTATTAGGGGGTCCCACAGATACGCAGTATTTT
CASSLLGGPTDTQYF
>TRBV7-9|few|TRBD2|TRBJ2-3
TGTGCCAGCAGCCGCGGGAGCGGGATTAGCACAGATACGCAGTATTTT
CASSRGSGISTDTQYF
>TRBV12-3/TRBV12-4|few|TRBD2|TRBJ2-3
TGTGCCAGCAGTCCGACTAGCGGGGGGCTCACAGATACGCAGTATTTT
CASSPTSGGLTDTQYF
>TRBV15|-|TRBD2|TRBJ2-2
TGTGCCACCAGCAGAGTCCAGCGGGGGGTGTCCGTGGGCGGGGAGCTGTTTTTT
CATSRVQRGVSVGGELFF
>TRBV28|-|-|TRBJ2-6
TGTGCCAGCAGTTTAAAGGGGGTTGGGGCCAACGTCCTGACTTTC
CASSLKGVGANVLTF
>TRBV7-2|-|-|TRBJ1-5
TGTGCCAGCAGCCCCTGGGCAGGGTATCCGGGGAAGGGTCAGCCCCAGCATTTT
CASSPWAGYPGKGQPQHF
>TRBV6-6|-|-|TRBJ2-3
TGTGCCAGCAGTTACGGCAGGGCCAGCACAGATACGCAGTATTTT
CASSYGRASTDTQYF
>TRBV5-4|-|-|TRBJ1-1
TGTGCCAGCAGCCTCAGGGCAGAGGGCACTGAAGCTTTCTTT
CASSLRAEGTEAFF
>TRBV7-6|-|-|TRBJ2-7
TGTGCCAGCAGCTTAGCGCTAGGCTTCGGGTCAGGGCCGGTCGAGCAGTACTTC
CASSLALGFGSGPVEQYF
>TRBV2|many|TRBD2|TRBJ2-2
TGTGCCAGCACCCGATCGACTAGCGGGACCGGGGAGCTGTTTTTT
CASTRSTSGTGELFF
>TRBV5-1|many|-|TRBJ1-4
TGCGCCAGCAGCTTGAACGGTAATGAAAAACTGTTTTTT
CASSLNGNEKLFF
>TRBV19|-|-|TRBJ1-6
TGTGCCAGTAAGTGGAGGATTCGCGATAATTCACCCCTCCACTTT
CASKWRIRDNSPLHF
>TRBV4-1|-|TRBD2|TRBJ2-2
TGCGCCAGCAGCCAACCCTGGGAGGGGACCGGGGAGCTGTTTTTT
CASSQPWEGTGELFF
>TRBV7-3|many|TRBD2|TRBJ2-1
TGTGCCAGCAGCTTAGCGGGGGGGTCCCTCGTTGAGCAGTTCTTC
CASSLAGGSLVEQFF
>TRBV6-6|many|-|TRBJ2-5
TGTGCCAGCAGTTACTCGACCGGGGCGGAGACCCAGTACTTC
CASSYSTGAETQYF
>TRBV6-5|-|-|TRBJ1-1
TGTGCCAGCAGAAGAACCGGGACGTTCTCCGAAGCTTTCTTT
CASRRTGTFSEAFF
>TRBV6-5|few|TRBD1|TRBJ1-5
TGTGCCAGCAGTTCGATTTCAGGGGGCGGCAATCAGCCCCAGCATTTT
CASSSISGGGNQPQHF
>TRBV20-1|many|TRBD1|TRBJ2-5
TGCAGTGCAGTTCTAGGGACAGGGGATGAGACCCAGTACTTC
CSAVLGTGDETQYF
>TRBV19|few|-|TRBJ1-4
TGTGCCAGTAGTATGCGGACAGATAATAATGAAAAACTGTTTTTT
CASSMRTDNNEKLFF
>TRBV9|-|-|TRBJ2-1
TGTGCCAGCAGCGTAGAGGGACTCCTGGGGGATGAGCAGTTCTTC
CASSVEGLLGDEQFF
>TRBV4-1|-|TRBD1|TRBJ2-5
TGCGCCAGCAGCCTTACAGGGGAAGTTGAAGGAGAGACCCAGTACTTC
CASSLTGEVEGETQYF
>TRBV6-6|-|-|TRBJ2-4
TGTGCCAGCAGTCCCCTCGGAGGAGGTGGCATTCAGTACTTC
CASSPLGGGGIQYF
>TRBV6-2/TRBV6-3|few|TRBD1|TRBJ1-1
TGTGCCAGCAGTTACCCTACGGGACAGCGGAACACTGAAGCTTTCTTT
CASSYPTGQRNTEAFF
>TRBV11-2|few|TRBD1|TRBJ2-7
TGTGCCAGCAGCCTGGGGACAGGGGACACCTACGAGCAGTACTTC
CASSLGTGDTYEQYF
>TRBV6-2/TRBV6-3|many|TRBD1|TRBJ1-2
TGTGCCAGCAGCACCCCGACAGGGGGATCGGACTATGGCTACACCTTC
CASSTPTGGSDYGYTF
>TRBV5-1|few|TRBD1|TRBJ1-2
TGCGCCAGCAGCTCGACAGGGACCTATGGCTACACCTTC
CASSSTGTYGYTF
>TRBV4-3|-|TRBD1|TRBJ2-7
TGCGCCAGCAGCCAAGGAGGTGACAGGGTCCACGAGCAGTACTTC
CASSQGGDRVHEQYF
>TRBV20-1|few|TRBD1|TRBJ1-2
TGCAGTGCTAGAGAGGAGACAGGGGCAGCCAATGGCTACACCTTC
CSAREETGAANGYTF
>TRBV7-9|-|TRBD1|TRBJ1-2
TGTGCCAGCAGCCGAGTCGGGACAGGGGAAGAAGGCTACACCTTC
CASSRVGTGEEGYTF
>TRBV19|many|TRBD1|TRBJ1-5
TGTGCCAGTAGGGGCGGGACAGGGGGCATGGAGCCCCAGCATTTT
CASRGGTGGMEPQHF
>TRBV6-2/TRBV6-3|-|-|TRBJ2-1
TGTGCCAGCAGCCCAAGGGGGCGGGGGTACAATGAGCAGTTCTTC
CASSPRGRGYNEQFF
>TRBV5-6|few|TRBD1|TRBJ1-2
TGTGCCAGCAGCCAAACCGGGACAGGGGCTGGCTACACCTTC
CASSQTGTGAGYTF
>TRBV12-3/TRBV12-4|-|TRBD1|TRBJ1-1
TGTGCCAGCACTCCAGGGGGGACTGAAGCTTTCTTT
CASTPGGTEAFF
>TRBV20-1|few|-|TRBJ2-3
TGCAGTGCCGATCCCGGTTGGAGGACAGATACGCAGTATTTT
CSADPGWRTDTQYF
>TRBV28|-|-|TRBJ2-3
TGTGCCAGCAGGCCCCTCCTAGACCGTTTCCCCAACACAGATACGCAGTATTTT
CASRPLLDRFPNTDTQYF
>TRBV7-9|once|-|TRBJ1-6
TGTGTCAGCAGCTTAGTAAGGGGCTGGGGCGCACCCCTCCACTTT
CVSSLVRGWGAPLHF
>TRBV19|few|-|TRBJ2-7
TGTGCCAGTTCGGGCAGTGTGACTACCAGTCGGTACGAGCAGTACTTC
CASSGSVTTSRYEQYF
>TRBV28|many|TRBD2|TRBJ2-1
TGTGCCAGCAGTTTACGACCGGGACTAGCGGGGGGCCACTCCTACAATGAGCAGTTCTTC
CASSLRPGLAGGHSYNEQFF
>TRBV6-5|-|-|TRBJ1-5
TGTGCCAGCAGGCTCCACAGGGATCAGCCCCAGCATTTT
CASRLHRDQPQHF
>TRBV2|few|-|TRBJ1-3
TGTGCCAGCAACGGACCGAGCTCTGGAAACACCATATATTTT
CASNGPSSGNTIYF
>TRBV6-1|many|-|TRBJ2-5
TGTGCCAGCAGTGAAGCCCTCGGGGCCCAAGAGACCCAGTACTTC
CASSEALGAQETQYF